This T cell receptor (beta chain) was retrieved from a study of blood T cell repertoires in COVID-19. As for the study in general: There were acute and convalescent COVID-19 samples, and they came from the United States, Italy and Spain.

Participants were placed into cohorts based on the clinical history they reported. The V and J ends lost 5 bases and 4 bases respectively, with 11 bases between them. The CDR3 sequence is 13 residues long. Germline V gene sequence: CDR1 LNHDA, CDR2 SQIVND (reference sequence). In the authors' methods: Amplifying reference gene primers gave estimates of nucleated cell counts. Repertoires were generated with immunoSEQ multiplex PCR, while TCRdb's copy carries only in-frame clones and drops some. V and J calls and clone size come straight from that table; D and trimming were deduced from the DNA. The profile shows about 350,000 clones, roughly 87% of them singletons.

This chain joins TRBV19 and TRBJ1-2, with D possibly TRBD1 on 5 matching bases. Input material: PBMCs or T cells enriched from blood (not recorded which). The clonotype comes from a woman in her thirties who had recovered from COVID-19. The CDR3 is CASSQGSGYGYTF. The CDR3 DNA follows: TGTGCCAGTAGTCAGGGTTCGGGCTATGGCTACACCTTC.